This T cell receptor beta chain came from a study of PD-1 blockade in classical Hodgkin lymphoma. Deletions cut 7 bases from V and 6 bases from J, with 15 bases between. This CDR3 contains 14 residues. In germline, CDR1 is LNHNV, CDR2 YYDKDF (reference sequence). Concerning this clone: Its antigen is still unknown.

The time point denotes: newly diagnosed, previously untreated cHL patient sample. Magnetic depletion of unwanted cells isolated CD4+ T cells from thawed PBMCs. The assay was immunoSEQ multiplex PCR, and TCRdb's table has in-frame clones only and misses some. The sample yields some 23,000 clones, 91% seen once. Whole-study findings and limits: Whatever underlies the repertoire differences (possibly disease activity or prior therapy) remains undefined. At baseline, newly diagnosed patients reportedly showed less TCR diversity than healthy donors.

This chain connects TRBV15 to TRBJ2-2; TRBD2 might be the D (5 bases). This TCR was recovered from a human donor with classical Hodgkin lymphoma. Material for sequencing was CD4+ T cells from blood. The CDR3 DNA reads TGTGCCACCACAACAGATGGGCGGGCCGGGGAGCTGTTTTTT. As protein: CATTTDGRAGELFF.